The 24 T cell receptor beta chains reported below all come from one sample, sequenced in a study of T cells in tuberculosis. TCRdb keeps only in-frame clones here, not all; method: immunoSEQ multiplex PCR. The table has roughly 28,000 clones, around 90% seen once. The sequenced sample was PBMCs. These TCRs come from a donor between 10 and 29 years old with latent tuberculosis or without tuberculosis infection.

This chain joins TRBV29-1 and TRBJ1-2; 7 bases align to TRBD1. The germline gives CDR1 SQVTM, CDR2 ANQGSEA. V lost 7 bases, J lost 3 bases, and 8 bases stayed unmatched. This CDR3 is built from 13 residues. CDR3 region: CSARGQAYYGYTF. The CDR3, as DNA: TGCAGCGCCAGAGGACAGGCTTACTATGGCTACACCTTC.

The genes are TRBV25-1 and TRBJ1-1; D is unclear. Germline V gene lookup returns CDR1 MGHDK and CDR2 SYGVNS. The CDR3 length is 15 residues. Trimming shortened V by 1 base and J by 4 bases, and 13 bases separated the two germline ends. CDR3 amino acids: CASSELKGRGTEAFF. The CDR3 DNA follows: TGTGCCAGCAGTGAATTAAAAGGGCGGGGCACTGAAGCTTTCTTT.

The chain uses TRBV1 and TRBJ2-1; the table calls TRBD2, which could not be checked here. TRBV1 is a documented pseudogene. This CDR3 contains 15 residues. Here the CDR3 DNA reads TGCACCAGCAACTCGAGGGACTTGTCCTACAATGAGCAGTTCTTC. Its translation is CTSNSRDLSYNEQFF.

The V and J genes are TRBV19 and TRBJ1-5, with D possibly being TRBD1 (5 bases). CDR1 and CDR2 (germline): LNHDA, SQIVND (reference sequence). The ends were cut back, 6 bases at V and 1 base at J, with 7 bases in the middle. The CDR3 is made up of 13 amino acids. CDR3 region: CASRRQSNQPQHF. CDR3 nucleotides: TGTGCCAGTAGGCGACAGAGCAATCAGCCCCAGCATTTT.

This clone came up once. The chain joins TRBV6-5 to TRBJ1-1; 7 bases map to TRBD1. Germline values: CDR1 MNHEY, CDR2 SVGAGI. CDR3 length: 14 residues. J lost 8 bases, V lost 6 bases, and 12 bases had no gene match. CDR3: CASSSRQGRTEAFF. For the CDR3, the DNA is TGTGCCAGCAGCTCTCGACAGGGTAGAACCGAAGCTTTCTTT.

CDR3 amino acids: CASGGQVARGYTF. As DNA, the CDR3 is TGTGCCAGTGGGGGACAGGTGGCCCGGGGCTACACCTTC. This chain links TRBV28 with TRBJ1-2; 8 bases agree with TRBD1. Per the germline V gene, CDR1 is MDHEN and CDR2 is SYDVKM. V trimming: 9 bases; J trimming: 8 bases; junction bases outside the gene matches: 11. This CDR3 is built from 13 residues.

CDR3 DNA sequence: TGTGCCAGCAGCCGACCCCGGACTAGCGGGGGGGGCACAGATACGCAGTATTTT. This codes for CASSRPRTSGGGTDTQYF. The V and J genes are TRBV7-8 and TRBJ2-3, with 15 nucleotides matching TRBD2. The length of the CDR3 is 18 residues. V was clipped by 5 bases and J by 1 base; unmatched bases: 7. Germline assignment: CDR1 SGHVS and CDR2 FQNEAQ.

The chain employs TRBV5-1 and TRBJ2-3; the D gene is possibly TRBD2 (6 bases). This CDR3 is built from 15 residues. Trimming took 7 bases from V and 5 from J, leaving 20 bases between them. Germline loops: CDR1 SGHRS, CDR2 YFSETQ. The CDR3 bases are TGCGCCAGCCGCCCCCTTGGCGGGGTTGAAGATACGCAGTATTTT. Protein: CASRPLGGVEDTQYF.

This clone is a singleton in its sample. The V and J genes are TRBV6-1 and TRBJ2-7; D may be TRBD2 (5 bases). Germline CDR1 MNHNS, CDR2 SASEGT. With 6 bases removed from V and 4 bases from J, the gap between germline ends came to 7 bases. There are 11 residues in the CDR3. This CDR3 reads CASRTGYEQYF. The CDR3 bases are TGTGCCAGCAGGACGGGGTACGAGCAGTACTTC.

This chain uses TRBV27 with TRBJ2-7; 10 bases align to TRBD1. Trimming removed 8 bases from V and 9 bases from J; junction bases left unmatched: 13. Per the germline V gene, CDR1 is MNHEY and CDR2 is SMNVEV (reference sequence). The CDR3 contains 14 residues. The CDR3 DNA reads TGTGCCAGCGCCCCGGGACAGGGGACCCCTGGGCAGTACTTC. Protein: CASAPGQGTPGQYF.

This clone has more than one count but fewer than ten. CDR3 sequence (DNA): TGTGCCAGCAGTTTCGTCACCGGGGAGCTGTTTTTT. Its protein product is CASSFVTGELFF. This chain connects TRBV28 to TRBJ2-2; D gene ambiguous. This CDR3 is built from 12 residues. Germline lookup yields CDR1 MDHEN and CDR2 SYDVKM. V was shortened by 3 bases and J by 4 bases, with 3 bases between the two germline ends.

The rearrangement links TRBV27 to TRBJ1-1; 7 bases fit TRBD1. The V gene's germline CDR1 is MNHEY and CDR2 SMNVEV (reference sequence). V gave up 5 bases and J gave up 6 bases; unmatched junction bases: 9. This CDR3 is built from 14 residues. CDR3 sequence: CASSHNRGTAEAFF. The CDR3 region has the DNA TGTGCCAGCAGTCATAACAGGGGTACCGCTGAAGCTTTCTTT.

The chain has TRBV10-3 and TRBJ1-2, with D hard to call. CDR1 is ENHRY, CDR2 SYGVKD, per germline. V lost 2 bases and J lost 6, with 19 bases in between. The CDR3 contains 16 residues. CDR3 loop: CAISEDQRVTTDGYTF. Here the CDR3 DNA reads TGTGCCATCAGTGAGGACCAGCGTGTAACGACCGATGGCTACACCTTC.

This chain uses TRBV18 with TRBJ1-2; D possibly corresponds to TRBD1 (6 bases). The CDR3 runs 13 residues. Trimming took 4 bases from V and 2 from J, leaving 8 bases between them. The V gene's germline CDR1 is KGHSH and CDR2 LQKENI. As DNA, the CDR3 is TGTGCCAGCTCACAGCAGGGGAACTATGGCTACACCTTC. Its protein is CASSQQGNYGYTF.

The J gene is TRBJ2-1, the V gene TRBV2; TRBD1 agrees at 7 bases. Unmatched junction bases numbered 6, after V lost 6 bases and J lost 1 base. The CDR3 sequence is 15 residues long. Germline V gives CDR1 SNHLY, CDR2 FYNNEI. The CDR3 region is CASRPRDRSYNEQFF. DNA of the CDR3: TGTGCCAGCAGACCCCGGGACAGATCCTACAATGAGCAGTTCTTC.

The rearrangement uses TRBV29-1 and TRBJ2-4, with 7 positions matching TRBD1. Per the germline V gene, CDR1 is SQVTM and CDR2 is ANQGSEA. This CDR3 comprises 13 residues. The ends lost 3 bases at V and 3 bases at J; junction bases unmatched: 2. In nucleotides, the CDR3 is TGCAGCGTTGAGACAGGGAGCAAAAACATTCAGTACTTC. This codes for CSVETGSKNIQYF.

The V gene is TRBV29-1, the J gene TRBJ2-2; TRBD2 matches at 10 bases. The CDR3 loop spans 14 amino acids. The V and J ends lost 5 bases and 4 bases, in that order; junction bases with no gene match: 4. The germline V gene has CDR1 SQVTM and CDR2 ANQGSEA. CDR3 bases: TGCAGCGTTAGAGCGGGGGGGCGCACCGGGGAGCTGTTTTTT. Translation gives CSVRAGGRTGELFF.

The gene calls are TRBV7-2 and TRBJ2-1; 8 bases match TRBD2. The germline gives CDR1 SGHTA, CDR2 FQGNSA. J was trimmed by 7 bases and V by 1 base; bases with no gene match: 6. The CDR3 is 15 amino acids. CDR3 sequence reads: CASSLGGTRRNEQFF. As DNA, the CDR3 is TGTGCCAGCAGCTTAGGAGGGACTAGGCGGAATGAGCAGTTCTTC.

This clone occurred once. The chain links TRBV6-5 to TRBJ1-5, with D perhaps matching TRBD1 (6 bases). Germline V gene lookup returns CDR1 MNHEY and CDR2 SVGAGI. V was shortened by 6 bases and J by 0 bases, with 12 bases between the two germline ends. The CDR3 is made up of 15 amino acids. The DNA for the CDR3 is TGTGCCAGCAGACCCGACAGGAATAGCAATCAGCCCCAGCATTTT. Amino acids: CASRPDRNSNQPQHF.

The chain uses TRBV19 and TRBJ2-7, with a weak D call TRBD1 (7 bases). The V and J ends lost 5 bases and 0 bases respectively, with 11 bases between them. This CDR3 comprises 14 residues. CDR1 and CDR2 from the germline V gene are LNHDA and SQIVND (reference sequence). CDR3 region: CASSYQGGSYEQYF. The CDR3 bases are TGTGCCAGTAGTTATCAGGGGGGCTCCTACGAGCAGTACTTC.

The rearrangement uses TRBV27 and TRBJ1-5; D might be TRBD1 (5 bases). V was trimmed by 6 bases and J by 11 bases, leaving 23 bases between them. The CDR3 contains 15 residues. Per the germline V gene, CDR1 is MNHEY and CDR2 is SMNVEV (reference sequence). CDR3 loop: CASSPVGGVGQAQHF. The CDR3 DNA sequence: TGTGCCAGCAGCCCCGTCGGGGGGGTTGGGCAAGCCCAGCATTTT.

The chain uses TRBV27 and TRBJ2-7; 10 nucleotides match TRBD1. The CDR3 runs to 17 residues. V gave up 3 bases and J gave up 3 bases; unmatched junction bases: 11. Germline CDR1 MNHEY, CDR2 SMNVEV (reference sequence). This CDR3 is CASSFPRQGADGYEQYF. CDR3 DNA sequence: TGTGCCAGCAGTTTTCCGAGACAGGGGGCAGACGGCTACGAGCAGTACTTC.

This rearrangement joins TRBV6-5 to TRBJ1-2, with TRBD1 identical over 9 bases. V was pared by 6 bases and J by 7 bases, with 9 bases of the junction left unmatched. CDR1 is MNHEY and CDR2 is SVGAGI in the germline V gene. The CDR3 consists of 14 residues. The CDR3 region has the DNA TGTGCCAGCAGCCCATGGACAGGGGTTGGTGGCTACACCTTC. Translating gives CASSPWTGVGGYTF.

The count of this clone is one. The chain joins TRBV7-2 to TRBJ1-2, with 7 bases lining up with TRBD1. CDR1 is SGHTA and CDR2 is FQGNSA in the germline V gene. The CDR3 has 14 amino acids. Losses at the gene ends were 1 base for V and 4 bases for J; bases not matched to a gene: 3. The CDR3 is CASSLVGGGYGYTF. In nucleotides, the CDR3 is TGTGCCAGCAGCTTAGTAGGGGGCGGCTATGGCTACACCTTC.